A single sample is the source of the 16 T cell receptor beta chains below, sequenced in a study of cytomegalovirus exposure and HLA in healthy donors. In the PCR, 60 Vbeta and 13 Jbeta primers were used. Assay: immunoSEQ multiplex PCR; the TCRdb copy retains only in-frame clones and omits some. The sample includes around 110,000 clones, around 80% of them seen just once. The material sequenced was PBMCs. All receptors come from a young man in good health and CMV-seropositive.

This clone was seen only a few times. The V gene is TRBV7-9, the J gene TRBJ1-1, with D possibly being TRBD1 (5 bases). From germline, CDR1 is SEHNR and CDR2 FQNEAQ (reference sequence). CDR3 length: 12 residues. V dropped 3 bases and J dropped 6 bases, with 8 bases sitting between them. CDR3 in amino acids: CASSFSGSEAFF. The CDR3 nucleotides are TGTGCCAGCAGCTTCTCAGGGTCTGAAGCTTTCTTT. The full variable domain, rest sourced from reference TRBV7-9 and TRBJ1-1, is DTGVSQNPRHKITKRGQNVTFRCDPISEHNRLYWYRQTLGQGPEFLTYFQNEAQLEKSRLLSDRFSAERPKGSFSTLEIQRTEQGDSAMYLCASSFSGSEAFFGQGTRLTVV.

CDR3 DNA sequence: TGTGCCAGCAGCTTAAGACAGGGCTGGGAGACCCAGTACTTC. Translating it yields CASSLRQGWETQYF. This rearrangement joins TRBV7-6 to TRBJ2-5, with 7 bases identical to TRBD1. This CDR3 region has 14 residues. V shed 2 bases, J shed 5 bases, and the junction held 5 bases outside the gene matches. Germline assignment: CDR1 SGHVS and CDR2 FNYEAQ.

The V and J genes are TRBV14 and TRBJ1-4; D not resolved. Between the trimmed V and J ends, which lost 2 bases and 8 bases, there was a span of 12 bases. The CDR3 is 14 residues long. The V gene's germline CDR1 is SGHDN and CDR2 FVKESK. The CDR3 sequence: CASSQYGYEEKLFF. CDR3 nucleotide sequence: TGTGCCAGCAGCCAATACGGGTACGAAGAAAAACTGTTTTTT. The variable domain in full, completed from reference TRBV14 and TRBJ1-4, reads EAGVTQFPSHSVIEKGQTVTLRCDPISGHDNLYWYRRVMGKEIKFLLHFVKESKQDESGMPNNRFLAERTGGTYSTLKVQPAELEDSGVYFCASSQYGYEEKLFFGSGTQLSVL.

This clone was counted once. The rearrangement links TRBV28 to TRBJ1-1, with a tentative D call TRBD1 (6 bases). The CDR3 extends over 15 amino acids. Between the trimmed V and J ends, which lost 5 bases and 2 bases, there was a span of 15 bases. CDR1 is MDHEN, CDR2 SYDVKM, per germline. The CDR3 sequence: CASSAGGAPNTEAFF. The CDR3, as DNA: TGTGCCAGCAGTGCGGGGGGGGCACCTAACACTGAAGCTTTCTTT.

The chain employs TRBV7-9 and TRBJ2-2; 7 bases are shared with TRBD1. The ends lost 5 bases at V and 3 bases at J; junction bases unmatched: 15. The CDR3 consists of 18 residues. CDR1 is SEHNR, CDR2 FQNEAQ, per germline (reference sequence). In DNA, the CDR3 is TGTGCCAGCAGCGTCCCCCGGGACAGACCTAAGGACACCGGGGAGCTGTTTTTT. Encoded protein: CASSVPRDRPKDTGELFF.

This chain joins TRBV5-5 and TRBJ1-1; unclear D gene. The length of the CDR3 is 13 residues. The germline CDR1 and CDR2 sequences are SGHKS and YYEKEE (reference sequence). V lost 4 bases and J 4 bases, leaving 11 bases between the germline ends. This chain's CDR3 is CASSPTVGTEAFF. For the CDR3, the DNA is TGTGCCAGCAGCCCAACAGTGGGCACTGAAGCTTTCTTT. The full variable domain, rest sourced from reference TRBV5-5 and TRBJ1-1, is DAGVTQSPTHLIKTRGQQVTLRCSPISGHKSVSWYQQVLGQGPQFIFQYYEKEERGRGNFPDRFSARQFPNYSSELNVNALLLGDSALYLCASSPTVGTEAFFGQGTRLTVV.

In this sample, this clone turned up a few times. One end of the junction does not line up with germline, which may come from a read error. This chain connects TRBV7-9 to TRBJ1-5; 8 bases agree with TRBD1. Per germline, CDR1 SEHNR and CDR2 FQNEAQ (reference sequence). The CDR3 is made up of 15 amino acids. CDR3 DNA: TGTTCCAGCAGCTCGGACAGGGTGCACAATCAGCCCCAGCATTTT. As protein: CSSSSDRVHNQPQHF.

In its sample, this clone was seen a few times. The chain recombines TRBV7-7 with TRBJ2-3; a possible D gene is TRBD2 (6 bases). The germline gives CDR1 SSHAT, CDR2 FNYEAQ (reference sequence). The CDR3 is 16 amino acids. Trimming removed 5 bases from V and 0 bases from J, with 15 bases in between. CDR3 region: CASSPGSSGSTDTQYF. The CDR3 DNA sequence: TGTGCCAGCAGCCCAGGAAGTAGCGGAAGCACAGATACGCAGTATTTT.

The gene calls are TRBV19 and TRBJ1-2; 9 bases are shared with TRBD1. The CDR3 covers 14 residues. Germline trimming cut 6 bases from V and 8 bases from J; bases unmatched to any gene: 10. The germline gives CDR1 LNHDA, CDR2 SQIVND (reference sequence). The CDR3 DNA follows: TGTGCCAGTAGCACTACAGGGGGCGTGTGGGGCTACACCTTC. This gives the protein CASSTTGGVWGYTF.

The J gene is TRBJ2-3, the V gene TRBV7-9, with D unclear. The CDR3 covers 14 residues. Germline-derived CDR1 and CDR2 are SEHNR and FQNEAQ (reference sequence). With 5 bases removed from V and 5 bases from J, the gap between germline ends came to 14 bases. The CDR3 DNA reads TGTGCCAGCAGCGGGCCACAATATGAAGATACGCAGTATTTT. Translation: CASSGPQYEDTQYF.

This CDR3 reads CASSQDKGEGGEGQPQHF. Written as DNA, the CDR3 is TGTGCCAGCAGCCAAGATAAGGGGGAAGGCGGTGAGGGACAGCCCCAGCATTTT. The chain employs TRBV4-2 and TRBJ1-5, with D possibly TRBD1 on 6 matching bases. Germline lookup yields CDR1 LGHNA and CDR2 YNFKEQ. The CDR3 covers 18 residues. V shed 0 bases and J shed 7 bases, with 22 bases lying between them.

The V and J genes are TRBV7-2 and TRBJ2-7; 10 nucleotides match TRBD2. The CDR3 contains 15 residues. V shed 3 bases, J shed 3 bases, and the junction held 5 bases outside the gene matches. Germline CDR1 reads SGHTA; CDR2 reads FQGNSA. Here the CDR3 DNA reads TGTGCCAGCAGCTTCTTAGCGGGGGGAAACTACGAGCAGTACTTC. Amino acids: CASSFLAGGNYEQYF.

The J gene is TRBJ1-2, the V gene TRBV2; 7 bases line up with TRBD1. Trimming cost V 5 bases and J 8 bases; bases outside gene matches: 11. The germline V gene encodes CDR1 SNHLY and CDR2 FYNNEI. The CDR3 consists of 14 residues. The CDR3 sequence is CASSSTGRSWGYTF. CDR3 sequence (DNA): TGTGCCAGCAGTTCGACAGGGCGAAGCTGGGGCTACACCTTC.

In this sample, this clone turned up many times. The chain links TRBV4-1 to TRBJ2-2, with D perhaps TRBD1 (6 bases). The CDR3 sequence is 17 residues long. Germline assignment: CDR1 MGHRA and CDR2 YSYEKL. Trimming took 0 bases from V and 6 from J, leaving 17 bases between them. The CDR3 coding sequence is TGCGCCAGCAGCCAAGATTCCTTCAGGGGAGATTCCGGGGAGCTGTTTTTT. This sequence encodes CASSQDSFRGDSGELFF.

The V call is TRBV13, the J call TRBJ2-7; 7 nucleotides align to TRBD2. Germline V gene sequence: CDR1 PRHDT, CDR2 FYEKMQ (reference sequence). V trimming: 4 bases; J trimming: 0 bases; junction bases outside the gene matches: 6. The CDR3 covers 15 residues. In DNA form, the CDR3 reads TGTGCCAGCAGCTCCATAGCGGGTAGCTCCTACGAGCAGTACTTC. It encodes CASSSIAGSSYEQYF. Combining the CDR3 with reference TRBV13 and TRBJ2-7 gives the whole variable domain AAGVIQSPRHLIKEKRETATLKCYPIPRHDTVYWYQQGPGQDPQFLISFYEKMQSDKGSIPDRFSAQQFSDYHSELNMSSLELGDSALYFCASSSIAGSSYEQYFGPGTRLTVT.

This clone came up a few times. This chain connects TRBV7-9 to TRBJ1-6; 8 bases are a match to TRBD1. From germline, CDR1 is SEHNR and CDR2 FQNEAQ (reference sequence). The CDR3 has 17 amino acids. The V and J ends lost 1 base and 9 bases, in that order; junction bases with no gene match: 11. The CDR3 coding sequence is TGTGCCAGCAGCTTAGGGCTTCGTCAGGGGGCGTCTTCACCCCTCCACTTT. It is translated as CASSLGLRQGASSPLHF.